A single sample gave rise to the 20 T cell receptor beta chains below, sequenced in a study of a mutant IDH1 vaccine in newly diagnosed glioma. The antigens of these receptors remain unknown. As to time point: week 23, last vaccination. In every dose of vaccine, 300 ug of mutant IDH1 20-mer peptide was given alongside topical imiquimod. Produced via immunoSEQ multiplex PCR; TCRdb's table is partial and in-frame only. This table has tens of thousands of clones, roughly 77% appearing once. Source: PBMCs, taken from a glioma patient whose treatment included an IDH1 peptide vaccine. Receptors originate from a woman aged 40 to 49 with glioma. Some clones in this sample may be carry-over from other donors' samples.

J is TRBJ2-7 and V is TRBV7-8, with unresolved D. V was cut by 5 bases and J by 3 bases, with 8 bases left in between. There are 12 residues in the CDR3. Germline V CDR1 and CDR2: SGHVS, FQNEAQ. The CDR3 region is CASSMTDYEQYF. CDR3 bases: TGTGCCAGCAGCATGACCGACTACGAGCAGTACTTC.

This clone is a singleton in its sample. This sequence joins TRBV27 and TRBJ1-1, with 9 bases identical to TRBD1. This CDR3 has 14 amino acids. V dropped 4 bases and J dropped 1; count of bases not matched to a gene: 1. Looked up from germline, CDR1 is MNHEY and CDR2 is SMNVEV (reference sequence). The CDR3 region has the DNA TGTGCCAGCAGTTGGACAGGGGCGAACACTGAAGCTTTCTTT. The encoded protein is CASSWTGANTEAFF.

V is TRBV25-1 and J is TRBJ1-1, with D unresolved. CDR1 and CDR2 (germline): MGHDK, SYGVNS. Trimming removed 3 bases at V and 8 bases at J, with 7 bases between. The CDR3 loop spans 11 amino acids. CDR3: CASSEVREAFF. The CDR3 region has the DNA TGTGCCAGCAGTGAGGTCAGGGAAGCTTTCTTT.

The rearrangement uses TRBV7-9 and TRBJ2-1, with 8 bases fitting TRBD2. CDR3 length: 16 residues. J gave up 8 bases and V 5 bases, and 14 bases lay outside the gene matches. Germline V gives CDR1 SEHNR, CDR2 FQNEAQ (reference sequence). The CDR3 nucleotides read TGTGCCAGCAGCCACCTTCTGGGGCCGGGGGGGGATGAGCAGTTCTTC. Protein sequence: CASSHLLGPGGDEQFF. Full variable domain (rest looked up from reference TRBV7-9 and TRBJ2-1): DTGVSQNPRHKITKRGQNVTFRCDPISEHNRLYWYRQTLGQGPEFLTYFQNEAQLEKSRLLSDRFSAERPKGSFSTLEIQRTEQGDSAMYLCASSHLLGPGGDEQFFGPGTRLTVL.

This chain links TRBV10-3 with TRBJ2-1, with TRBD2 matching 16 bases. The CDR3 spans 17 residues. V was pared by 6 bases and J by 4 bases, with 6 bases of the junction left unmatched. Per the germline V gene, CDR1 is ENHRY and CDR2 is SYGVKD. CDR3 in amino acids: CAISGTSGGASYNEQFF. The CDR3, as DNA: TGTGCCATCAGCGGGACTAGCGGGGGGGCATCGTACAATGAGCAGTTCTTC.

V usage is TRBV6-1 and J usage is TRBJ2-3, with D perhaps matching TRBD1 (7 bases). The germline V gene has CDR1 MNHNS and CDR2 SASEGT. This CDR3 is built from 14 residues. Trimming left V 6 bases short and J 0 bases short, with 10 bases between. The CDR3 sequence: CASRQGGSTDTQYF. The DNA for the CDR3 is TGTGCCAGCAGGCAGGGGGGAAGCACAGATACGCAGTATTTT.

V is TRBV5-8 and J is TRBJ2-5; D remains unclear. Trimming pared 1 base from V and 0 bases from J, leaving 10 bases between. Germline V gives CDR1 SGHTS, CDR2 YDEGEE. The CDR3 is 15 residues long. The CDR3 DNA reads TGTGCCAGCAGCTTGAACGTGGGGTACCAAGAGACCCAGTACTTC. It translates to CASSLNVGYQETQYF.

V is TRBV29-1 and J is TRBJ1-1, with 9 bases that match TRBD1. The germline gives CDR1 SQVTM, CDR2 ANQGSEA. The V gene end was trimmed by 6 bases and the J gene end by 7 bases; junction bases not matched to a gene: 12. CDR3 length: 14 amino acids. CDR3 in DNA: TGCAGCGTCCTCCGCCCGGGACAGGGAAGTGAAGCTTTCTTT. It translates to CSVLRPGQGSEAFF.

This sequence joins TRBV5-4 and TRBJ1-2; 10 nucleotides match TRBD1. J gave up 6 bases and V 4 bases, and 12 bases lay outside the gene matches. The CDR3 loop spans 16 amino acids. Germline CDR1 reads SGHNT; CDR2 reads YYREEE (reference sequence). CDR3 in amino acids: CASSRPRQGAVDGYTF. The DNA for the CDR3 is TGTGCCAGCAGCCGGCCCCGACAGGGGGCGGTGGATGGCTACACCTTC.

This clone was recorded a few times. The chain uses TRBV19 and TRBJ1-5, with D uncertain. Trimming cost V 7 bases and J 5 bases, with 9 bases left between them. CDR1 and CDR2 (germline): LNHDA, SQIVND (reference sequence). There are 12 residues in the CDR3. CDR3 sequence: CASIPDHQPQHF. CDR3 DNA: TGTGCCAGTATACCCGATCATCAGCCCCAGCATTTT.

The rearrangement joins TRBV10-2 to TRBJ1-2; D uncertain. Germline-derived CDR1 and CDR2 are WSHSY and SAAADI. The CDR3 spans 14 residues. Deletions cut 0 bases from V and 2 bases from J, with 7 bases between. CDR3 sequence reads: CASSESRINYGYTF. The CDR3 nucleotides are TGCGCCAGCAGTGAGTCTCGGATAAACTATGGCTACACCTTC.

This clone showed up just once. The chain combines TRBV7-2 with TRBJ2-3; D gene ambiguous. V shed 3 bases and J shed 4 bases, with 8 bases lying between them. In germline, CDR1 is SGHTA, CDR2 FQGNSA. The CDR3 totals 13 residues. This chain's CDR3 is CASSLNLADTQYF. The CDR3 nucleotides read TGTGCCAGCAGCTTGAACTTAGCAGATACGCAGTATTTT.

J is TRBJ1-5 and V is TRBV6-5, with D hard to call. V lost 6 bases, J lost 9 bases, and 9 bases lay in between. Germline V CDR1 and CDR2: MNHEY, SVGAGI. The CDR3 runs 11 residues. The CDR3 spells CASRGSGPQHF. Written as DNA, the CDR3 is TGTGCCAGCAGGGGGTCGGGGCCCCAGCATTTT.

This chain joins TRBV30 and TRBJ1-1; D unclear. Trimming pared 3 bases from V and 4 bases from J, leaving 9 bases between. CDR1 and CDR2 from the germline V gene are GTSNPN and SVGIG (reference sequence). CDR3 length equals 12 residues. The CDR3 DNA reads as TGTGCCTGGAGGATGGGCAGCACTGAAGCTTTCTTT. Its translation is CAWRMGSTEAFF.

The chain employs TRBV10-3 and TRBJ2-2; 8 nucleotides agree with TRBD1. Trimming cost V 6 bases and J 7 bases; bases outside gene matches: 4. CDR3 length equals 13 residues. Germline lookup yields CDR1 ENHRY and CDR2 SYGVKD. CDR3: CAIRTGADGELFF. The CDR3 coding sequence is TGTGCCATCAGGACAGGGGCGGACGGGGAGCTGTTTTTT.

This chain links TRBV6-1 with TRBJ1-2; maybe TRBD1 (5 bases). The CDR3 is made up of 15 amino acids. The V end was cut by 3 bases, the J end by 3 bases, with 14 bases between. Germline-derived CDR1 and CDR2 are MNHNS and SASEGT. This chain's CDR3 is CASSDPWGGDYGYTF. The CDR3 DNA follows: TGTGCCAGCAGTGACCCCTGGGGGGGTGACTATGGCTACACCTTC.

J is TRBJ1-3 and V is TRBV4-3; no firm D call. The V end lost 0 bases, the J end lost 0 bases, and 15 bases lay between the germline ends. CDR3 length: 18 residues. The V gene's germline CDR1 is LGHNA and CDR2 YSLEER. This CDR3 is CASSQDIPSPYSGNTIYF. Here the CDR3 DNA reads TGCGCCAGCAGCCAAGATATCCCCAGCCCTTACTCTGGAAACACCATATATTTT.

This clone was detected a few times. The J gene is TRBJ2-2, the V gene TRBV30; no clear D. The CDR3 loop spans 14 amino acids. The V end was cut by 3 bases, the J end by 2 bases, with 10 bases between. CDR1 and CDR2 from the germline V gene are GTSNPN and SVGIG (reference sequence). The CDR3 DNA follows: TGTGCCTGGAGGGCCAGGCTCAACACCGGGGAGCTGTTTTTT. Its protein is CAWRARLNTGELFF.

This chain joins TRBV5-4 and TRBJ1-4; no firm D call. V was cut by 4 bases and J by 6 bases, with 10 bases left in between. The CDR3 contains 13 residues. Germline V gene data show CDR1 as SGHNT and CDR2 as YYREEE (reference sequence). The CDR3 spells CASSVGGDEKLFF. The CDR3 DNA reads as TGTGCCAGCAGCGTAGGAGGAGATGAAAAACTGTTTTTT.

This chain joins TRBV6-1 and TRBJ2-7; D is undetermined. The V end lost 2 bases, the J end lost 0 bases, and 11 bases lay between the germline ends. The CDR3 covers 15 residues. Germline loops: CDR1 MNHNS, CDR2 SASEGT. Here the CDR3 reads CASSEMGSFSYEQYF. CDR3 DNA sequence: TGTGCCAGCAGTGAAATGGGGTCCTTCTCCTACGAGCAGTACTTC.